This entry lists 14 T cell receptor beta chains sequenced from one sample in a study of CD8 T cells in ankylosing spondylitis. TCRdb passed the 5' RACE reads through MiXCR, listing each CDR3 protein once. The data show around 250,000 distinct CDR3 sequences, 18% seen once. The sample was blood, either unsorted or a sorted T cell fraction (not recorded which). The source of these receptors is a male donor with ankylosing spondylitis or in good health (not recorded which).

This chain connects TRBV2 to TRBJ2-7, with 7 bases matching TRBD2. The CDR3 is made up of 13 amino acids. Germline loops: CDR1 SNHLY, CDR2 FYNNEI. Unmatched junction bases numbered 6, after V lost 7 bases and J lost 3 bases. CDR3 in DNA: TGTGCCAGCACGGCGGGGAGGGGCTACGAGCAGTACTTC. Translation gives CASTAGRGYEQYF.

CDR3: CSAPRTSGSLEQFF. CDR3 in DNA: TGCAGTGCTCCCCGGACTAGCGGGAGTTTAGAGCAGTTCTTC. V usage is TRBV20-1 and J usage is TRBJ2-1; 13 nucleotides line up with TRBD2. The germline V gene has CDR1 DFQATT and CDR2 SNEGSKA (reference sequence). J was trimmed by 10 bases and V by 5 bases; bases with no gene match: 8. The CDR3 sequence is 14 residues long.

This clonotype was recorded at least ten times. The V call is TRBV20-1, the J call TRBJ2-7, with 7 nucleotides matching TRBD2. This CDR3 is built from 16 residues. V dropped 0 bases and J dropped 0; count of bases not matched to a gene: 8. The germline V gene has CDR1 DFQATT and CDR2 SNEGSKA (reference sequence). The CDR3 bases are TGCAGTGCTAGAGAGGGGGACTACTCGAGCTCCTACGAGCAGTACTTC. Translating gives CSAREGDYSSSYEQYF.

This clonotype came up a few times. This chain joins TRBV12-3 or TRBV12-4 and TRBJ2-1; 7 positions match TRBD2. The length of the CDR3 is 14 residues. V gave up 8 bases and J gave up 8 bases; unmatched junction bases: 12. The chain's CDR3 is CASLGGREFDEQFF. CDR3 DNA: TGTGCCAGCTTAGGAGGGCGGGAGTTCGATGAGCAGTTCTTC.

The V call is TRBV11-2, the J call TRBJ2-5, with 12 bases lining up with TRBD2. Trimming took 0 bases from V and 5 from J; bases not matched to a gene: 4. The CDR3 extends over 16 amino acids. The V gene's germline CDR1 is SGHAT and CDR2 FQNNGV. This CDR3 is CASSLESGTSGETQYF. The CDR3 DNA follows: TGTGCCAGCAGCTTAGAATCCGGGACTAGCGGGGAGACCCAGTACTTC. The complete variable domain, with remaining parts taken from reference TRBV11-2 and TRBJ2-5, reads EAGVAQSPRYKIIEKRQSVAFWCNPISGHATLYWYQQILGQGPKLLIQFQNNGVVDDSQLPKDRFSAERLKGVDSTLKIQPAKLEDSAVYLCASSLESGTSGETQYFGPGTRLLVL.

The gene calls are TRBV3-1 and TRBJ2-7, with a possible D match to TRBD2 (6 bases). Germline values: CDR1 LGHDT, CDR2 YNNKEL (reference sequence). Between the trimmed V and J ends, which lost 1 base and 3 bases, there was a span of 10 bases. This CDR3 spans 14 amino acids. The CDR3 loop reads CASSQGPGDYEQYF. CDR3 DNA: TGTGCCAGCAGCCAAGGGCCGGGGGACTACGAGCAGTACTTC.

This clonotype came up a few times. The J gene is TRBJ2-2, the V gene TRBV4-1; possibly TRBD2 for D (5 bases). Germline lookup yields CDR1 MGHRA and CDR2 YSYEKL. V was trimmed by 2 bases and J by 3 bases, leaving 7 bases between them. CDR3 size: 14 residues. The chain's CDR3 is CASSQPGDTGELFF. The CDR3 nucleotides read TGCGCCAGCAGCCAACCCGGGGACACCGGGGAGCTGTTTTTT.

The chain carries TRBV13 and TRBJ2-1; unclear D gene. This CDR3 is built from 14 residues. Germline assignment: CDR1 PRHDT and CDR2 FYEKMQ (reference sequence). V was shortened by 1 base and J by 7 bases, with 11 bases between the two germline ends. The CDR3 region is CASSLVPQVNEQFF. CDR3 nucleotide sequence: TGTGCCAGCAGCTTAGTCCCGCAGGTAAATGAGCAGTTCTTC. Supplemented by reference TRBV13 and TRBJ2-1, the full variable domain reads AAGVIQSPRHLIKEKRETATLKCYPIPRHDTVYWYQQGPGQDPQFLISFYEKMQSDKGSIPDRFSAQQFSDYHSELNMSSLELGDSALYFCASSLVPQVNEQFFGPGTRLTVL.

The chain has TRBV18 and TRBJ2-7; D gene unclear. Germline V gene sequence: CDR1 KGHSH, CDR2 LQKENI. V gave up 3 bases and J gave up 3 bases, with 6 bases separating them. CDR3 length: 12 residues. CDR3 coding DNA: TGTGCCAGCTCACCTGGGAACTACGAGCAGTACTTC. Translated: CASSPGNYEQYF. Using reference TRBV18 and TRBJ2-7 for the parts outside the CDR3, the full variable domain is NAGVMQNPRHLVRRRGQEARLRCSPMKGHSHVYWYRQLPEEGLKFMVYLQKENIIDESGMPKERFSAEFPKEGPSILRIQQVVRGDSAAYFCASSPGNYEQYFGPGTRLTVT.

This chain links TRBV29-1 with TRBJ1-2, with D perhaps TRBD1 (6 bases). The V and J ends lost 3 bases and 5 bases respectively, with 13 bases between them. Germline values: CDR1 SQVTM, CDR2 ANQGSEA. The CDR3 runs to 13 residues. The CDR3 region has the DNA TGCAGCGTTGACGGGCAGGGGTGGTATGGCTACACCTTC. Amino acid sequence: CSVDGQGWYGYTF.

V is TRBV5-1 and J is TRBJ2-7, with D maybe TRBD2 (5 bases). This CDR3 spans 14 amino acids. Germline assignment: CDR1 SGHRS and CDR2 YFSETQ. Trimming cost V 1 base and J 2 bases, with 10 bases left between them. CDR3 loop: CASSLLAFTYEQYF. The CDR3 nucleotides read TGCGCCAGCAGCTTGTTAGCGTTCACCTACGAGCAGTACTTC.

The CDR3 DNA follows: TGTGCCAGCAGGGGGGACAGGGGCGATCAGCCCCAGCATTTT. Protein sequence: CASRGDRGDQPQHF. The rearrangement uses TRBV25-1 and TRBJ1-5; 10 bases align to TRBD1. The CDR3 runs to 14 residues. The germline CDR1 and CDR2 sequences are MGHDK and SYGVNS. V was clipped by 6 bases and J by 5 bases; unmatched bases: 4.

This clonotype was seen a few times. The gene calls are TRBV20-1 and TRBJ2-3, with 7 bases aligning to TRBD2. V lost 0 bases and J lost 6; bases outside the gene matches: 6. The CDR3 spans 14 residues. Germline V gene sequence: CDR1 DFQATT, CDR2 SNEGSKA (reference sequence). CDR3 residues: CSARDESAGDTQYF. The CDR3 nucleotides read TGCAGTGCTAGAGATGAGTCAGCGGGGGATACGCAGTATTTT.

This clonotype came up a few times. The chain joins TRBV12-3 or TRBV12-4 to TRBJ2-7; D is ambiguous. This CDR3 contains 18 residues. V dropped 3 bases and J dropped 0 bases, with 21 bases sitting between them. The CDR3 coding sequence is TGTGCCAGCAGTTTCGCTATACTAAGCGAGAGCCTCTCCTACGAGCAGTACTTC. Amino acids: CASSFAILSESLSYEQYF.